A single sample gave rise to the 15 T cell receptor beta chains below, sequenced in a study of early T cells in non-severe SARS-CoV-2 infection. TCRdb analysed the 5' RACE reads with MiXCR anew, one entry per CDR3 protein. The table includes fewer than 50,000 distinct CDR3 sequences, around 4.1% detected once. Sequencing used whole blood. The receptors were gathered from an adult who was a healthcare worker with PCR-confirmed SARS-CoV-2 infection or an uninfected control (not recorded which).

Only a few counts were recorded for this clonotype. J is TRBJ1-4 and V is TRBV29-1; weak D call: TRBD1 (5 bases). The CDR3 loop spans 13 amino acids. Germline values: CDR1 SQVTM, CDR2 ANQGSEA. V was trimmed by 5 bases and J by 5 bases, leaving 12 bases between them. CDR3 nucleotides: TGCAGCGTTTTGACAGCCCAAAATGAAAAACTGTTTTTT. Protein product: CSVLTAQNEKLFF.

The table lists this clonotype with many counts. The rearrangement joins TRBV5-1 to TRBJ2-1; D is possibly TRBD2 (7 bases). The CDR3 is 13 residues long. Germline loops: CDR1 SGHRS, CDR2 YFSETQ. V lost 4 bases and J lost 10, with 15 bases in between. CDR3 residues: CASSPRGAHEQFF. CDR3 in DNA: TGCGCCAGCAGCCCACGGGGGGCACACGAGCAGTTCTTC.

This clonotype showed up many times. V and J are TRBV5-1 and TRBJ2-3; D is uncertain. Germline V gene sequence: CDR1 SGHRS, CDR2 YFSETQ. With 0 bases removed from V and 0 bases from J, the gap between germline ends came to 11 bases. The CDR3 is 16 amino acids. The CDR3: CASSLDGTSSTDTQYF. In DNA form, the CDR3 reads TGCGCCAGCAGCTTGGACGGCACTTCTAGCACAGATACGCAGTATTTT. Full variable domain (missing parts from reference TRBV5-1 and TRBJ2-3): KAGVTQTPRYLIKTRGQQVTLSCSPISGHRSVSWYQQTPGQGLQFLFEYFSETQRNKGNFPGRFSGRQFSNSRSEMNVSTLELGDSALYLCASSLDGTSSTDTQYFGPGTRLTVL.

This clonotype was recorded many times. The CDR3 region has the DNA TGCGCCAGCAGCCAAGTCGGGCAGGGAAATTCACCCCTCCACTTT. It translates to CASSQVGQGNSPLHF. The rearrangement uses TRBV4-1 and TRBJ1-6; weak D call: TRBD1 (5 bases). The germline CDR1 and CDR2 sequences are MGHRA and YSYEKL. CDR3 size: 15 residues. With 1 base removed from V and 7 bases from J, the gap between germline ends came to 11 bases.

This clonotype has just a few counts. In nucleotides, the CDR3 is TGTGCTACGTCCTACTTTTTAGATACGCAGTATTTT. This translates into CATSYFLDTQYF. The rearrangement links TRBV28 to TRBJ2-3; D uncertain. This CDR3 region has 12 residues. The germline gives CDR1 MDHEN, CDR2 SYDVKM.

This clonotype has ten or more counts. The genes are TRBV16 and TRBJ2-1; 7 nucleotides agree with TRBD2. The CDR3 length is 14 residues. The germline gives CDR1 KGHSY, CDR2 FQNENV. The ends lost 8 bases at V and 4 bases at J; junction bases unmatched: 8. CDR3 DNA: TGTGCCAGCGGCTCTAGCGGAACTTACAATGAGCAGTTCTTC. It specifies CASGSSGTYNEQFF.

This clonotype occurred many times. V is TRBV7-2 and J is TRBJ2-3, with D perhaps TRBD1 or TRBD2 (5 bases each). The length of the CDR3 is 14 residues. CDR1 SGHTA and CDR2 FQGNSA come from the germline V gene. Trimming removed 1 base from V and 4 bases from J, with 9 bases in between. CDR3 sequence reads: CASSLGGGSDTQYF. The CDR3 nucleotides read TGTGCCAGCAGCTTAGGTGGGGGTTCAGATACGCAGTATTTT.

This chain uses TRBV12-3 or TRBV12-4 with TRBJ1-5, with D uncertain. V was cut by 3 bases and J by 7 bases, with 4 bases left in between. CDR3 size: 11 residues. The CDR3 is CASSLGQPQHF. CDR3 DNA sequence: TGTGCCAGCAGTTTGGGGCAGCCCCAGCATTTT.

The V gene is TRBV2, the J gene TRBJ2-7; D is possibly TRBD1 (7 bases). The germline CDR1 and CDR2 sequences are SNHLY and FYNNEI. The CDR3 contains 13 residues. The germline V and J ends were trimmed by 10 bases and 3 bases, with 16 bases remaining between them. The CDR3 protein is CAIQGGTRYEQYF. As DNA, the CDR3 is TGTGCCATCCAGGGGGGCACCCGCTACGAGCAGTACTTC.

At least ten counts were recorded for this clonotype. This rearrangement joins TRBV7-9 to TRBJ2-7; D call uncertain. The ends were cut back, 5 bases at V and 8 bases at J, with 13 bases in the middle. Germline V gene data show CDR1 as SEHNR and CDR2 as FQNEAQ (reference sequence). CDR3 length: 12 amino acids. DNA for the CDR3: TGTGCCAGCAGCGCCCAGCCTACCCAGCAGTACTTC. Its translation is CASSAQPTQQYF. The complete variable domain, with remaining parts taken from reference TRBV7-9 and TRBJ2-7, reads DTGVSQNPRHKITKRGQNVTFRCDPISEHNRLYWYRQTLGQGPEFLTYFQNEAQLEKSRLLSDRFSAERPKGSFSTLEIQRTEQGDSAMYLCASSAQPTQQYFGPGTRLTVT.

Many counts were recorded for this clonotype. The chain recombines TRBV20-1 with TRBJ2-5, with 8 bases fitting TRBD2. Germline V gene sequence: CDR1 DFQATT, CDR2 SNEGSKA (reference sequence). The length of the CDR3 is 13 residues. The ends lost 4 bases at V and 4 bases at J; junction bases unmatched: 5. The CDR3 DNA sequence: TGCAGTGCTACCGGGGGGGCTCCAGAGACCCAGTACTTC. This encodes CSATGGAPETQYF.

The rearrangement uses TRBV5-1 and TRBJ2-7, with D maybe TRBD2 (5 bases). V was cut by 0 bases and J by 4 bases, with 8 bases left in between. The germline V gene has CDR1 SGHRS and CDR2 YFSETQ. CDR3 length: 13 amino acids. CDR3 loop: CASSLGTLYEQYF. The CDR3 bases are TGCGCCAGCAGCTTGGGGACTTTGTACGAGCAGTACTTC. The full variable domain, rest sourced from reference TRBV5-1 and TRBJ2-7, is KAGVTQTPRYLIKTRGQQVTLSCSPISGHRSVSWYQQTPGQGLQFLFEYFSETQRNKGNFPGRFSGRQFSNSRSEMNVSTLELGDSALYLCASSLGTLYEQYFGPGTRLTVT.

In this sample, this clonotype turned up many times. The chain links TRBV7-6 to TRBJ1-1; D perhaps matches TRBD1 (5 bases). CDR1 is SGHVS and CDR2 is FNYEAQ in the germline V gene. The CDR3 has 16 residues. V was clipped by 5 bases and J by 2 bases, with 18 bases between them. The CDR3 bases are TGTGCCAGCAGCGGGGGGACCGACTCAATCAACACTGAAGCTTTCTTT. As protein: CASSGGTDSINTEAFF. The full variable domain, in which reference TRBV7-6 and TRBJ1-1 provide the parts outside the CDR3, is GAGVSQSPRYKVTKRGQDVALRCDPISGHVSLYWYRQALGQGPEFLTYFNYEAQQDKSGLPNDRFSAERPEGSISTLTIQRTEQRDSAMYRCASSGGTDSINTEAFFGQGTRLTVV.

In this sample, this clonotype turned up many times. The V and J genes are TRBV5-5 and TRBJ2-2; 11 bases are shared with TRBD2. The CDR3 has 17 residues. V lost 5 bases and J lost 4; bases outside the gene matches: 10. Germline lookup yields CDR1 SGHKS and CDR2 YYEKEE (reference sequence). The CDR3 nucleotides are TGTGCCAGCAGTTCTCCGGGACTAGCGGATTTCACCGGGGAGCTGTTTTTT. This gives the protein CASSSPGLADFTGELFF.

This clonotype was seen many times. The chain is built from TRBV6-5 and TRBJ2-3; TRBD2 matches 8 bases. CDR3 length: 15 residues. The V gene end was trimmed by 0 bases and the J gene end by 4 bases; junction bases not matched to a gene: 3. Germline CDR1 reads MNHEY; CDR2 reads SVGAGI. CDR3 coding DNA: TGTGCCAGCAGTTACTCCGCGGGGGGTGCAGATACGCAGTATTTT. Amino acid sequence: CASSYSAGGADTQYF.